This T cell receptor beta chain originates from a study of blood T cell repertoires in COVID-19. Study summary: Some COVID-19 samples were acute and others convalescent; all came from the United States, Italy and Spain. PBMCs, B-cell-depleted T cells, or T cells provided the cDNA or gDNA that made up the material.

This clone was found once. Authors' methods: How many nucleated cells were present was estimated from reference gene primer amplification. The table came from immunoSEQ multiplex PCR; TCRdb's copy has only in-frame clones and leaves some out. The DNA was the basis for D and trimming; V, J and clone size are from that table. The table includes around 200,000 clones, about 88% detected once. This CDR3 contains 16 residues. The V gene's germline CDR1 is SGDLS and CDR2 YYNGEE. Unmatched junction bases numbered 5, after V lost 0 bases and J lost 2 bases. This chain joins TRBV9 and TRBJ2-7, with 10 bases identical to TRBD2. The specimen sequenced was peripheral blood. The TCR sequence derives from a man aged 25-45 years with acute or convalescent COVID-19. The CDR3 spells CASSVGLAGATYEQYF. Written as DNA, the CDR3 is TGTGCCAGCAGCGTAGGGCTAGCGGGGGCCACCTACGAGCAGTACTTC. Based on the CDR3 plus reference TRBV9 and TRBJ2-7, the full variable domain is DSGVTQTPKHLITATGQRVTLRCSPRSGDLSVYWYQQSLDQGLQFLIQYYNGEERAKGNILERFSAQQFPDLHSELNLSSLELGDSALYFCASSVGLAGATYEQYFGPGTRLTVT.